One sample yielded the 28 T cell receptor beta chains listed below, sequenced in a study of EBV T-cell therapy then PD-1 blockade in nasopharyngeal carcinoma (dated by TCRdb to 2020 to 2022). No antigen has been identified for these receptors. The library was built by means of the immunoSEQ multiplex PCR assay. TCRdb obtained this table from immuneACCESS and retained in-frame rearrangements with V and J assigned. These tables miss some clones; where compared with another copy, unresolved V genes account for less than half of the shortfall, and the remainder is unexplained. Here the sample has roughly 20,000 clones; 84% occur a single time. Less than 35% of the sample comes from the top ten. Sample treatment or condition, as interpreted from the label and publication: AdE1-LMPpoly-expanded autologous EBV-specific T-cell therapy followed by anti-PD-1 nivolumab. This material consisted of CD8+ T cells from blood, taken around day 34 from a patient whose treatment included autologous EBV-specific T cells and nivolumab. The source of these receptors is a man between 40 and 49 years old with nasopharyngeal carcinoma.

The chain couples TRBV12-3 or TRBV12-4 to TRBJ1-5; D is unclear. This CDR3 is 12 amino acids long. Trimming shortened V by 6 bases and J by 11 bases, and 14 bases separated the two germline ends. The DNA for the CDR3 is TGTGCCAGCAGCCCGACCCTTTCGGCCCAGCATTTT. Encoded protein: CASSPTLSAQHF.

CDR3 in amino acids: CASSLDRALAKNIQYF. CDR3 coding DNA: TGCGCCAGCAGCCTCGACAGGGCCTTAGCCAAAAACATTCAGTACTTC. This chain connects TRBV4-1 to TRBJ2-4, with 7 bases aligning to TRBD1. This CDR3 spans 16 amino acids. After removal of 4 bases from V and 0 bases from J, the junction contained 6 bases not matched to a gene. CDR1 is MGHRA, CDR2 YSYEKL, per germline.

The rearrangement links TRBV7-6 to TRBJ2-3; a weak D match, TRBD1 (5 bases). The CDR3 loop spans 14 amino acids. The germline V gene encodes CDR1 SGHVS and CDR2 FNYEAQ. V shed 1 base and J shed 4 bases, with 9 bases lying between them. The CDR3 protein is CASSLGIGADTQYF. As DNA, the CDR3 is TGTGCCAGCAGCTTAGGGATAGGGGCAGATACGCAGTATTTT. Complete variable domain (other parts from reference TRBV7-6 and TRBJ2-3): GAGVSQSPRYKVTKRGQDVALRCDPISGHVSLYWYRQALGQGPEFLTYFNYEAQQDKSGLPNDRFSAERPEGSISTLTIQRTEQRDSAMYRCASSLGIGADTQYFGPGTRLTVL.

The chain has TRBV15 and TRBJ2-7; 10 bases map to TRBD1. Germline values: CDR1 LNHNV, CDR2 YYDKDF (reference sequence). Germline trimming cut 6 bases from V and 6 bases from J; bases unmatched to any gene: 8. The CDR3 totals 14 residues. The CDR3 sequence is CATSPTGGPGEQYF. In DNA, the CDR3 is TGTGCCACCAGTCCGACAGGGGGCCCGGGCGAGCAGTACTTC.

V and J are TRBV19 and TRBJ1-2, with a possible D match to TRBD1 (6 bases). Germline CDR1 reads LNHDA; CDR2 reads SQIVND (reference sequence). The CDR3 runs to 15 residues. Between the trimmed V and J ends, which lost 9 bases and 1 base, there was a span of 18 bases. In DNA, the CDR3 is TGTGCCAGCCTACCCGGGACACCCGTTAACTATGGCTACACCTTC. This codes for CASLPGTPVNYGYTF.

CDR3 bases: TGTGCCAGCAGCGGGGGGGCAACAGATACGCAGTATTTT. It is translated as CASSGGATDTQYF. V is TRBV9 and J is TRBJ2-3; D could derive from TRBD1 or TRBD2 (6 bases each). The CDR3 extends over 13 amino acids. Trimming shortened V by 3 bases and J by 3 bases, and 8 bases separated the two germline ends. Germline loops: CDR1 SGDLS, CDR2 YYNGEE.

The V gene is TRBV12-3 or TRBV12-4, the J gene TRBJ2-1; either TRBD1 or TRBD2 may fit D (5 bases each). The CDR3 extends over 13 amino acids. V was trimmed by 11 bases and J by 7 bases, leaving 18 bases between them. The CDR3 protein is CACLLMGPNEQFF. The CDR3 nucleotides read TGTGCCTGCCTTCTCATGGGACCGAATGAGCAGTTCTTC.

V and J are TRBV7-6 and TRBJ2-3; tentative D call: TRBD2 (6 bases). V shed 2 bases and J shed 5 bases, with 11 bases lying between them. Looked up from germline, CDR1 is SGHVS and CDR2 is FNYEAQ. This CDR3 contains 14 residues. The CDR3 DNA sequence: TGTGCCAGCAGCTTATTTGGGGGGAAAGATACGCAGTATTTT. Its protein is CASSLFGGKDTQYF.

This clone has a single count. The chain recombines TRBV7-3 with TRBJ1-2, with a possible D match to TRBD1 (5 bases). Deletions cut 8 bases from V and 4 bases from J, with 17 bases between. CDR3 size: 14 residues. Germline V gene lookup returns CDR1 SGHTA and CDR2 FQGTGA. The CDR3, as DNA: TGTGCCAGCCTAACGGGGGGATCCGGCTATGGCTACACCTTC. Amino acid sequence: CASLTGGSGYGYTF. The whole variable domain, remainder taken from reference TRBV7-3 and TRBJ1-2, is GAGVSQTPSNKVTEKGKYVELRCDPISGHTALYWYRQSLGQGPEFLIYFQGTGAADDSGLPNDRFFAVRPEGSVSTLKIQRTERGDSAVYLCASLTGGSGYGYTFGSGTRLTVV.

CDR3 in DNA: TGCGCCAGCAGCCAAGATGAAATGGGGTTAGTCGTGAATCAGCCCCAGCATTTT. Amino acid sequence: CASSQDEMGLVVNQPQHF. The chain recombines TRBV4-1 with TRBJ1-5; D remains ambiguous. Trimming stripped 0 bases from V and 4 bases from J, with 19 bases between. There are 18 residues in the CDR3. CDR1 MGHRA and CDR2 YSYEKL come from the germline V gene.

The V call is TRBV28, the J call TRBJ2-3; maybe TRBD1 (5 bases). The CDR3 is 17 amino acids. V lost 2 bases and J 5 bases, leaving 20 bases between the germline ends. Germline V lookup: CDR1 MDHEN, CDR2 SYDVKM. The CDR3 loop reads CASSLQQGGDLLDTQYF. The DNA for the CDR3 is TGTGCCAGCAGTTTACAGCAGGGTGGCGATCTCCTAGATACGCAGTATTTT.

This rearrangement joins TRBV24-1 to TRBJ2-1; D not certain. This CDR3 is built from 11 residues. Trimming cost V 2 bases and J 5 bases, with 0 bases left between them. The germline V gene encodes CDR1 KGHDR and CDR2 SFDVKD. CDR3 in amino acids: CATSDYNEQFF. CDR3 coding DNA: TGTGCCACCAGTGATTACAATGAGCAGTTCTTC.

Relative to its sample, this clone is medium-sized (0.01 to 0.1%). The chain joins TRBV7-9 to TRBJ1-1; D is uncertain. V was clipped by 1 base and J by 6 bases, with 12 bases between them. The CDR3 length is 14 residues. The V gene's germline CDR1 is SEHNR and CDR2 FQNEAQ (reference sequence). For the CDR3, the DNA is TGTGCCAGCAGCTTAGTAACGGGGAGAGCTGAAGCTTTCTTT. It yields the protein CASSLVTGRAEAFF.

In DNA form, the CDR3 reads TGTGCCAGCAGCATCGGGACAGGGAACTATGGCTACACCTTC. It yields the protein CASSIGTGNYGYTF. The V gene is TRBV27, the J gene TRBJ1-2, with 9 nucleotides matching TRBD1. V shed 6 bases and J 2 bases; nucleotides not matched to a gene: 4. Per the germline V gene, CDR1 is MNHEY and CDR2 is SMNVEV (reference sequence). CDR3 size: 14 residues.

This clone was seen a handful of times. The chain employs TRBV7-2 and TRBJ2-5; 10 bases match TRBD2. Germline V gene sequence: CDR1 SGHTA, CDR2 FQGNSA. The CDR3 has 14 amino acids. V lost 2 bases to trimming and J lost 5 bases; unmatched junction nucleotides: 2. The DNA for the CDR3 is TGTGCCAGCAGCTTATCGACTAGCGGGGAGACCCAGTACTTC. Its protein is CASSLSTSGETQYF.

Only one count was recorded for this clone. The chain joins TRBV10-3 to TRBJ2-3; D ambiguous. The V gene's germline CDR1 is ENHRY and CDR2 SYGVKD. The CDR3 spans 12 residues. V was trimmed by 5 bases and J by 6 bases, leaving 9 bases between them. CDR3 sequence reads: CAISHPPDTQYF. CDR3 DNA sequence: TGTGCCATCAGTCACCCGCCGGATACGCAGTATTTT.

To note about this clone: A read error may account for a junction end that differs from germline. The rearrangement links TRBV4-3 to TRBJ2-3; D call uncertain. This CDR3 has 16 amino acids. Germline assignment: CDR1 LGHNA and CDR2 YSLEER. The CDR3 DNA reads as TGCGCCAGCAGCCAAGGGATGGAGACCCACACAGATGCGCAGTATTTT. This translates into CASSQGMETHTDAQYF.

The chain is built from TRBV5-6 and TRBJ2-7, with 10 nucleotides matching TRBD1. Germline V gives CDR1 SGHDT, CDR2 YYEEEE. The CDR3 is made up of 13 amino acids. Trimming removed 3 bases from V and 4 bases from J; junction bases left unmatched: 1. This chain's CDR3 is CASSWGQGYEQYF. CDR3 bases: TGTGCCAGCAGCTGGGGACAGGGGTACGAGCAGTACTTC.

The chain has TRBV7-9 and TRBJ2-2; TRBD1 is a possible D gene (6 bases). CDR3 length: 16 amino acids. From germline, CDR1 is SEHNR and CDR2 FQNEAQ (reference sequence). Trimming pared 2 bases from V and 3 bases from J, leaving 13 bases between. The CDR3 sequence is CASSLPRDTYTGELFF. As DNA, the CDR3 is TGTGCCAGCAGCTTACCCCGGGACACCTACACCGGGGAGCTGTTTTTT.

This clone was detected once. The V and J genes are TRBV4-3 and TRBJ2-7; 12 bases are a match to TRBD2. The CDR3 spans 16 residues. With 0 bases clipped from V and 7 bases from J, the junction kept 7 bases outside the gene matches. Germline CDR1 and CDR2: LGHNA and YSLEER. The CDR3 DNA reads TGCGCCAGCAGCCAAGAAAAGCGACTAGCGGGGGCGGAGCAGTACTTC. Its translation is CASSQEKRLAGAEQYF.

The chain is built from TRBV12-3 or TRBV12-4 and TRBJ1-1, with no clear D. CDR3 length: 12 amino acids. Trimming shortened V by 4 bases and J by 4 bases, and 7 bases separated the two germline ends. The DNA of the CDR3 is TGTGCCAGCAGTTATGGCGGCACTGAAGCTTTCTTT. Translation gives CASSYGGTEAFF.

The chain couples TRBV4-1 to TRBJ2-7; 12 bases are shared with TRBD2. CDR3 length equals 15 residues. Looked up from germline, CDR1 is MGHRA and CDR2 is YSYEKL. V gave up 3 bases and J gave up 2 bases; unmatched junction bases: 2. CDR3 nucleotide sequence: TGCGCCAGCAGCCATCGGACTAGCGGGACCTACGAGCAGTACTTC. It translates to CASSHRTSGTYEQYF.

V gene TRBV9 combines with J gene TRBJ2-7; D might be TRBD2 (7 bases). Trimming removed 0 bases from V and 6 bases from J, with 10 bases in between. The CDR3 extends over 13 amino acids. Germline CDR1 SGDLS, CDR2 YYNGEE. The CDR3 DNA sequence: TGTGCCAGCAGCGTAGGGGGGGGCGGCGAGCAGTACTTC. Amino acid sequence: CASSVGGGGEQYF.

This clone was seen only once. V usage is TRBV13 and J usage is TRBJ2-7, with D possibly TRBD2 on 6 matching bases. This CDR3 has 14 amino acids. Germline V gene data show CDR1 as PRHDT and CDR2 as FYEKMQ (reference sequence). V was pared by 1 base and J by 2 bases, with 9 bases between. The DNA for the CDR3 is TGTGCCAGCAGCTTAGCGGGGGTGACCTACGAGCAGTACTTC. The encoded protein is CASSLAGVTYEQYF.

The rearrangement uses TRBV9 and TRBJ1-1, with no clear D. The CDR3 runs to 14 residues. Trimming left V 0 bases short and J 5 bases short, with 11 bases between. In germline, CDR1 is SGDLS, CDR2 YYNGEE. The CDR3 DNA reads TGTGCCAGCAGCGTAGCTATCCGACCAACTGAAGCTTTCTTT. It is translated as CASSVAIRPTEAFF.

The chain combines TRBV10-3 with TRBJ2-2, with 9 bases aligning to TRBD1. Germline CDR1 ENHRY, CDR2 SYGVKD. This CDR3 spans 16 amino acids. V was clipped by 3 bases and J by 4 bases; unmatched bases: 6. In DNA form, the CDR3 reads TGTGCCATCAGTGACGGGACAGGGCTGGTCACCGGGGAGCTGTTTTTT. Protein product: CAISDGTGLVTGELFF.

This sequence joins TRBV4-1 and TRBJ2-7, with TRBD1 identical over 10 bases. The length of the CDR3 is 14 residues. The trim removed 5 bases at V and 4 bases at J, leaving 5 bases unmatched. The germline V gene has CDR1 MGHRA and CDR2 YSYEKL. As DNA, the CDR3 is TGCGCCAGCAGCGACCCGGGACAGGGGTACGAGCAGTACTTC. Its translation is CASSDPGQGYEQYF.

This chain connects TRBV6-5 to TRBJ2-1; D may match TRBD1 or TRBD2 (5 bases each). The CDR3 runs to 12 residues. With 6 bases removed from V and 4 bases from J, the gap between germline ends came to 7 bases. From germline, CDR1 is MNHEY and CDR2 SVGAGI. CDR3 sequence: CASSREYNEQFF. CDR3 sequence (DNA): TGTGCCAGCAGCAGGGAGTACAATGAGCAGTTCTTC.